This TCR beta chain was sequenced in a study of T cell responses to AZD1222 COVID-19 vaccine. Points from the study as a whole: There were repertoire samples only from the period after the peak T cell response. A mostly white British donor set with more females was recruited, and clonal diversity was possibly underestimated.

The data were produced by immunoSEQ multiplex PCR, yet TCRdb's version contains in-frame clones alone and is incomplete. The sample gives 150,000 to 200,000 clones, less than 90% of which show up once; 1.6% is in the top ten. Germline CDR1 SQVTM, CDR2 ANQGSEA. V lost 7 bases and J lost 5; bases outside the gene matches: 14. The CDR3 is 15 residues long. As to this clone: Its antigen is currently unknown.

Sequenced material: peripheral blood, taken on day 0 of AZD1222 vaccination. The sequence came from an adult in good health. The V gene is TRBV29-1, the J gene TRBJ1-1, with 9 bases that match TRBD1. CDR3: CSAPSPGTGSTEAFF. Here the CDR3 DNA reads TGCAGCGCCCCAAGCCCCGGGACAGGGAGTACTGAAGCTTTCTTT.